Each of the 30 T cell receptor beta chains below was sequenced from the same sample in a study of blood T cell repertoires in COVID-19 (dated by TCRdb to about 2020). The library was made by the immunoSEQ multiplex PCR assay. In its TCRdb copy, this immuneACCESS table keeps in-frame sequences only and misses some clones. Where compared with another copy, unresolved V genes explain less than half of these, and the others have no known cause. The sample table records 90,000 to 110,000 clones; 80% to 85% of these occur just once. Roughly two fifths of the sample goes to the ten largest clones. The sequenced material came from peripheral blood. The receptors originated from an elderly man with acute or convalescent COVID-19.

The chain links TRBV5-1 to TRBJ2-3, with 9 positions matching TRBD1. CDR1 is SGHRS and CDR2 is YFSETQ in the germline V gene. Trimming took 2 bases from V and 1 from J; bases not matched to a gene: 2. This CDR3 region has 15 residues. CDR3 loop: CASSLQGAGTDTQYF. CDR3 nucleotides: TGCGCCAGCAGCTTACAGGGGGCAGGCACAGATACGCAGTATTTT.

The chain has TRBV11-1 and TRBJ1-1; no clear D gene. The CDR3 contains 11 residues. Per the germline V gene, CDR1 is SGHAT and CDR2 is FQDESV (reference sequence). V lost 2 bases and J lost 8, with 6 bases in between. This CDR3 is CASSLRGEAFF. Here the CDR3 DNA reads TGTGCCAGCAGCTTACGGGGAGAAGCTTTCTTT.

The chain couples TRBV10-3 to TRBJ2-3; D remains ambiguous. CDR1 and CDR2 from the germline V gene are ENHRY and SYGVKD. The CDR3 contains 11 residues. V gave up 6 bases and J gave up 9 bases, with 10 bases separating them. The CDR3 here is CAIRLTETQYF. CDR3 nucleotide sequence: TGTGCCATCAGGCTGACTGAAACGCAGTATTTT.

J is TRBJ1-6 and V is TRBV27, with 8 bases fitting TRBD1. With 7 bases clipped from V and 6 bases from J, the junction kept 8 bases outside the gene matches. The CDR3 covers 15 residues. In germline, CDR1 is MNHEY, CDR2 SMNVEV (reference sequence). DNA of the CDR3: TGTGCCAGCAAAGACCGGGACAGGTTTAATTCACCCCTCCACTTT. Amino acids: CASKDRDRFNSPLHF.

The V and J genes are TRBV19 and TRBJ2-2; 8 bases agree with TRBD1. The CDR3 is made up of 15 amino acids. Germline V lookup: CDR1 LNHDA, CDR2 SQIVND (reference sequence). J was trimmed by 6 bases and V by 4 bases; bases with no gene match: 7. CDR3 bases: TGTGCCAGTAGTAGAAGGGCAGGGGGCCCCGGGGAGCTGTTTTTT. Translating gives CASSRRAGGPGELFF.

The V gene is TRBV7-9, the J gene TRBJ1-1, with 9 bases matching TRBD1. Germline V gene sequence: CDR1 SEHNR, CDR2 FQNEAQ (reference sequence). The CDR3 runs 15 residues. J was trimmed by 5 bases and V by 5 bases; bases with no gene match: 9. In nucleotides, the CDR3 is TGTGCCAGCAGCCCACCGGGGACAGGGAGTACTGAAGCTTTCTTT. Its translation: CASSPPGTGSTEAFF.

The chain combines TRBV29-1 with TRBJ2-5, with 7 nucleotides matching TRBD1. Germline V CDR1 and CDR2: SQVTM, ANQGSEA. The junction had 4 bases not matched to a gene; V was cut back by 2 bases and J by 4 bases. The length of the CDR3 is 13 residues. The CDR3 coding sequence is TGCAGCGTTGAAATAGAGGGGGCAGAGACCCAGTACTTC. The encoded protein is CSVEIEGAETQYF.

The rearrangement joins TRBV2 to TRBJ1-1, with D perhaps matching TRBD1 (5 bases). This CDR3 comprises 13 residues. Germline assignment: CDR1 SNHLY and CDR2 FYNNEI. The V and J ends lost 3 bases and 2 bases respectively, with 7 bases between them. CDR3 bases: TGTGCCAGCAGTGACAGGGTCAACACTGAAGCTTTCTTT. Its translation: CASSDRVNTEAFF.

This clone has only a few counts. The chain uses TRBV28 and TRBJ1-3; D gene ambiguous. Germline V gene data show CDR1 as MDHEN and CDR2 as SYDVKM. Trimming pared 4 bases from V and 9 bases from J, leaving 10 bases between. The CDR3 has 12 residues. The CDR3 DNA is TGTGCCAGCAGTTCGCCGGGGAGCACCATATATTTT. This gives the protein CASSSPGSTIYF.

This clone was found a few times. The chain is built from TRBV5-4 and TRBJ2-7, with 9 nucleotides matching TRBD2. Germline V gives CDR1 SGHNT, CDR2 YYREEE (reference sequence). V lost 2 bases, J lost 0 bases, and 6 bases stayed unmatched. The CDR3 is made up of 16 amino acids. CDR3 protein: CASSFGTSSGSYEQYF. CDR3 coding DNA: TGTGCCAGCAGCTTCGGGACTAGCTCAGGCTCCTACGAGCAGTACTTC.

The chain employs TRBV28 and TRBJ2-1; D gene unclear. Trimming took 2 bases from V and 13 from J, leaving 12 bases between them. Per germline, CDR1 MDHEN and CDR2 SYDVKM. CDR3 length equals 12 residues. DNA for the CDR3: TGTGCCAGCAGTTTACAGGTCAAAACCCAGTTCTTC. Translation: CASSLQVKTQFF.

This chain connects TRBV15 to TRBJ1-6; tentatively, D is TRBD1 (5 bases). The CDR3 has 14 residues. Trimming took 4 bases from V and 10 from J, leaving 14 bases between them. Per germline, CDR1 LNHNV and CDR2 YYDKDF (reference sequence). CDR3 DNA sequence: TGTGCCACCAGCACCCGGGCTGGGGGGTCACCCCTCCACTTT. Its protein product is CATSTRAGGSPLHF.

The J gene is TRBJ2-1, the V gene TRBV18; the match to TRBD2 covers 15 bases. The CDR3 totals 18 residues. The V gene end was trimmed by 2 bases and the J gene end by 7 bases; junction bases not matched to a gene: 9. Germline assignment: CDR1 KGHSH and CDR2 LQKENI. CDR3 DNA sequence: TGTGCCAGCTCACCAGGGCAGCCGGGACTAGCGGGAGGAAATGAGCAGTTCTTC. Translation gives CASSPGQPGLAGGNEQFF.

This clone appeared once. The chain joins TRBV3-1 (or the pseudogene TRBV3-2) to TRBJ2-5, with TRBD2 identical over 10 bases. This CDR3 contains 18 residues. The J segment lost 4 bases and the V segment lost 4 bases, leaving 15 bases of the junction unmatched. The V gene's germline CDR1 is LGHDT and CDR2 YNNKEL (reference sequence). The CDR3 DNA is TGTGCCAGCAGCCGCTTATCTTCACGACTAGCGGGTGGAGAGACCCAGTACTTC. Its translation: CASSRLSSRLAGGETQYF.

Comment on this clone: Other DNA sequences in the sample encode the same CDR3. The rearrangement joins TRBV30 to TRBJ1-5, with D unresolved. The length of the CDR3 is 13 residues. Germline V gene sequence: CDR1 GTSNPN, CDR2 SVGIG (reference sequence). V lost 2 bases and J 1 base, leaving 6 bases between the germline ends. The DNA for the CDR3 is TGTGCCTGGAGTAGCGGAAGCAATCAGCCCCAGCATTTT. It specifies CAWSSGSNQPQHF.

The chain links TRBV27 to TRBJ2-7, with TRBD1 identical over 8 bases. CDR1 and CDR2 (germline): MNHEY, SMNVEV (reference sequence). The trim removed 1 base at V and 2 bases at J, leaving 4 bases unmatched. The CDR3 loop spans 15 amino acids. CDR3: CASSLWDRSTYEQYF. CDR3 DNA: TGTGCCAGCAGTTTATGGGACAGGAGTACCTACGAGCAGTACTTC.

This clone was seen a single time. At the DNA level, this CDR3 is encoded by other sequences in the same sample as well. The chain combines TRBV28 with TRBJ1-1; a possible D gene is TRBD1 (5 bases). The length of the CDR3 is 13 residues. Trimming shortened V by 5 bases and J by 1 base, and 8 bases separated the two germline ends. Germline V gene sequence: CDR1 MDHEN, CDR2 SYDVKM. The CDR3 nucleotides are TGTGCCAGCAGTCCTCAGGGGAACACTGAAGCTTTCTTT. This sequence encodes CASSPQGNTEAFF. Full variable domain (outside the CDR3, taken from reference TRBV28 and TRBJ1-1): DVKVTQSSRYLVKRTGEKVFLECVQDMDHENMFWYRQDPGLGLRLIYFSYDVKMKEKGDIPEGYSVSREKKERFSLILESASTNQTSMYLCASSPQGNTEAFFGQGTRLTVV.

The rearrangement uses TRBV10-2 and TRBJ2-7; D not resolved. The CDR3 is 14 amino acids. CDR1 WSHSY and CDR2 SAAADI come from the germline V gene. Trimming cost V 6 bases and J 0 bases, with 12 bases left between them. The CDR3 spells CASSGRSTSYEQYF. CDR3 nucleotides: TGCGCCAGCAGCGGTCGCTCAACCTCCTACGAGCAGTACTTC.

CDR3 bases: TGTGCCAGCAGCTTAGGCCAGTGGGCCCTATTTAGGGGCTACACCTTC. Amino acid sequence: CASSLGQWALFRGYTF. V is TRBV7-2 and J is TRBJ1-2, with unresolved D. The V end was cut by 1 base, the J end by 8 bases, with 20 bases between. This CDR3 is 16 amino acids long. The germline V gene encodes CDR1 SGHTA and CDR2 FQGNSA.

As concerns this clone: Other DNA sequences in this sample translate to the same CDR3. This chain uses TRBV18 with TRBJ1-1; TRBD1 matches at 8 bases. This CDR3 region has 14 residues. Germline assignment: CDR1 KGHSH and CDR2 LQKENI. V lost 3 bases, J lost 1 base, and 1 base stayed unmatched. CDR3 amino acids: CASSPGQGNTEAFF. The CDR3 DNA reads as TGTGCCAGCTCACCCGGACAGGGGAACACTGAAGCTTTCTTT.

The chain links TRBV9 to TRBJ2-3; TRBD2 aligns across 10 bases. Per the germline V gene, CDR1 is SGDLS and CDR2 is YYNGEE. CDR3 size: 15 residues. Trimming cost V 1 base and J 5 bases; bases outside gene matches: 4. The CDR3 bases are TGTGCCAGCAGCGTAATGTTAGCGGGGGGAGATACGCAGTATTTT. Translating gives CASSVMLAGGDTQYF.

This clone was found a few times. The DNA for the CDR3 is TGTGCCATCAGTGATAGGGGAGACAGGGGAAGTGAGCAGTACTTC. Residues: CAISDRGDRGSEQYF. The chain recombines TRBV10-3 with TRBJ2-7, with 8 positions matching TRBD1. The germline V gene has CDR1 ENHRY and CDR2 SYGVKD. V gave up 3 bases and J gave up 7 bases; unmatched junction bases: 11. The CDR3 runs to 15 residues.

The rearrangement joins TRBV18 to TRBJ1-6; D gene ambiguous. The germline V gene encodes CDR1 KGHSH and CDR2 LQKENI. V was shortened by 3 bases and J by 8 bases, with 11 bases between the two germline ends. CDR3 size: 14 residues. The CDR3 spells CASSPGGDDSPLHF. DNA of the CDR3: TGTGCCAGCTCACCGGGAGGAGATGATTCACCCCTCCACTTT.

J is TRBJ2-1 and V is TRBV27; no clear D. The ends were cut back, 3 bases at V and 4 bases at J, with 13 bases in the middle. Per the germline V gene, CDR1 is MNHEY and CDR2 is SMNVEV (reference sequence). The CDR3 runs 15 residues. The CDR3 loop reads CASSLPGPPYNEQFF. DNA of the CDR3: TGTGCCAGCAGTTTGCCGGGTCCTCCTTACAATGAGCAGTTCTTC.

The J gene is TRBJ1-4, the V gene TRBV10-3; D remains ambiguous. The CDR3 covers 13 residues. Trimming removed 3 bases from V and 8 bases from J, with 10 bases in between. The germline CDR1 and CDR2 sequences are ENHRY and SYGVKD. The CDR3 sequence is CAISDPSVEKLFF. As DNA, the CDR3 is TGTGCCATCAGTGACCCGTCAGTAGAAAAACTGTTTTTT.

V usage is TRBV9 and J usage is TRBJ2-1, with TRBD1 identical over 7 bases. There are 16 residues in the CDR3. Germline V gene data show CDR1 as SGDLS and CDR2 as YYNGEE. The junction had 8 bases not matched to a gene; V was cut back by 0 bases and J by 5 bases. CDR3 sequence (DNA): TGTGCCAGCAGCGTAGCTTTAACAGGGGCTGACAATGAGCAGTTCTTC. Residues: CASSVALTGADNEQFF. The full variable domain, completed using reference TRBV9 and TRBJ2-1, is DSGVTQTPKHLITATGQRVTLRCSPRSGDLSVYWYQQSLDQGLQFLIQYYNGEERAKGNILERFSAQQFPDLHSELNLSSLELGDSALYFCASSVALTGADNEQFFGPGTRLTVL.

In this sample, this clone turned up a few times. This chain links TRBV2 with TRBJ2-7; 9 nucleotides line up with TRBD2. Trimming at V came to 7 bases and at J to 9 bases, leaving 10 bases not matched to a gene. Germline V gene sequence: CDR1 SNHLY, CDR2 FYNNEI. This CDR3 is 13 amino acids long. The CDR3 nucleotides read TGTGCCAGCACGAGCGGGAGGCTCTTACGGCAGTACTTC. As protein: CASTSGRLLRQYF.

The V gene is TRBV6-5, the J gene TRBJ2-3; D is unclear. Germline values: CDR1 MNHEY, CDR2 SVGAGI. V was cut by 0 bases and J by 3 bases, with 7 bases left in between. The CDR3 runs to 14 residues. CDR3 region: CASSYSKTTDTQYF. In DNA, the CDR3 is TGTGCCAGCAGTTACTCGAAGACTACAGATACGCAGTATTTT.

J is TRBJ1-5 and V is TRBV28; the D gene is possibly TRBD1 (5 bases). The CDR3 spans 15 residues. Deletions cut 2 bases from V and 5 bases from J, with 13 bases between. Germline loops: CDR1 MDHEN, CDR2 SYDVKM. Here the CDR3 reads CASSLRTTGYQPQHF. The CDR3 coding sequence is TGTGCCAGCAGTTTAAGGACAACCGGGTATCAGCCCCAGCATTTT.

This sequence joins TRBV28 and TRBJ1-6, with a possible D match to TRBD1 (6 bases). The germline V and J ends were trimmed by 2 bases and 7 bases, with 12 bases remaining between them. This CDR3 spans 15 amino acids. Germline-derived CDR1 and CDR2 are MDHEN and SYDVKM. As DNA, the CDR3 is TGTGCCAGCAGTTTACAGGGGTCAGGGAATTCACCCCTCCACTTT. It translates to CASSLQGSGNSPLHF.